This passage covers 25 T cell receptor beta chains from one sample sequenced in a study of blood T cell repertoires in COVID-19. Sequencing used immunoSEQ multiplex PCR; TCRdb keeps in-frame clones, though not all of them. The sample has 200,000 to 300,000 clones; about 82% are singletons. Specimen: PBMCs or T cells enriched from blood (not recorded which). All receptors come from a woman aged 50 to 65 who had recovered from COVID-19.

This rearrangement joins TRBV30 to TRBJ1-4; tentative D call: TRBD1 (5 bases). Germline V gene data show CDR1 as GTSNPN and CDR2 as SVGIG (reference sequence). This CDR3 comprises 15 residues. V lost 2 bases, J lost 7 bases, and 17 bases lay in between. The CDR3 reads CAWSSGGTSAEKLFF. CDR3 in DNA: TGTGCCTGGAGTTCGGGGGGGACTAGCGCTGAAAAACTGTTTTTT.

The chain couples TRBV7-2 to TRBJ2-1; possible D gene TRBD1, 5 bases. Trimming shortened V by 0 bases and J by 8 bases, and 14 bases separated the two germline ends. This CDR3 comprises 15 residues. CDR1 is SGHTA, CDR2 FQGNSA, per germline. The CDR3 DNA is TGTGCCAGCAGCTTAGCAGGACAATCCGGCTATGAGCAGTTCTTC. It specifies CASSLAGQSGYEQFF.

This clone was picked up a small number of times. V and J are TRBV5-8 and TRBJ1-2; possibly TRBD1 for D (5 bases). The germline V gene encodes CDR1 SGHTS and CDR2 YDEGEE. There are 15 residues in the CDR3. Deletions cut 1 base from V and 7 bases from J, with 17 bases between. CDR3 amino acids: CASSLTFRELSGYTF. Here the CDR3 DNA reads TGTGCCAGCAGCTTGACCTTCAGGGAACTAAGTGGCTACACCTTC. The entire variable domain, with the rest obtained from reference TRBV5-8 and TRBJ1-2, is as follows: EAGVTQSPTHLIKTRGQQATLRCSPISGHTSVYWYQQALGLGLQFLLWYDEGEERNRGNFPPRFSGRQFPNYSSELNVNALELEDSALYLCASSLTFRELSGYTFGSGTRLTVV.

CDR3 in DNA: TGCAGCGTTGAAGATCGCAGGGGGGTGAGAGAGCAGTACTTC. It codes for CSVEDRRGVREQYF. This rearrangement joins TRBV29-1 to TRBJ2-7, with D possibly being TRBD1 (7 bases). Germline values: CDR1 SQVTM, CDR2 ANQGSEA. The CDR3 is 14 residues long. The germline V and J ends were trimmed by 0 bases and 7 bases, with 16 bases remaining between them.

V is TRBV6-5 and J is TRBJ1-6, with D uncertain. Germline V gives CDR1 MNHEY, CDR2 SVGAGI. The V gene lost 7 bases and the J gene lost 12 bases, with 13 bases spanning the gap. This CDR3 region has 12 residues. The CDR3 spells CASKSSRGPLHF. In DNA, the CDR3 is TGTGCCAGCAAAAGTTCTCGGGGACCCCTCCACTTT.

The chain links TRBV7-2 to TRBJ1-6, with D unresolved. The ends were cut back, 5 bases at V and 0 bases at J, with 14 bases in the middle. Per the germline V gene, CDR1 is SGHTA and CDR2 is FQGNSA. The CDR3 has 17 amino acids. As DNA, the CDR3 is TGTGCCAGCAGCCAGGTCATCCTTAGCTCCTATAATTCACCCCTCCACTTT. This gives the protein CASSQVILSSYNSPLHF.

This clone was seen a handful of times. The rearrangement uses TRBV24-1 and TRBJ2-7, with D perhaps TRBD2 (5 bases). The V and J ends lost 3 bases and 0 bases respectively, with 11 bases between them. The CDR3 sequence is 15 residues long. The germline gives CDR1 KGHDR, CDR2 SFDVKD. The CDR3 is CATSDSGSNSYEQYF. CDR3 nucleotide sequence: TGTGCCACCAGTGATAGCGGATCCAACTCCTACGAGCAGTACTTC.

The chain is built from TRBV5-1 and TRBJ1-3; 8 bases line up with TRBD1. The germline gives CDR1 SGHRS, CDR2 YFSETQ. This CDR3 is 16 amino acids long. The trim removed 3 bases at V and 4 bases at J, leaving 9 bases unmatched. The CDR3 protein is CASSSLQGARGNTIYF. In nucleotides, the CDR3 is TGCGCCAGCAGCTCTCTTCAGGGGGCGCGCGGAAACACCATATATTTT.

The rearrangement joins TRBV23-1 to TRBJ2-7; a possible D gene is TRBD1 (5 bases). TRBV23-1 is marked as an open reading frame, function uncertain. The V and J ends lost 6 bases and 1 base respectively, with 10 bases between them. The CDR3 runs 13 residues. The CDR3, as DNA: TGCGCCAGCAGGACAGAACTTTCCTACGAGCAGTACTTC. Translating it yields CASRTELSYEQYF.

The rearrangement uses TRBV7-6 and TRBJ1-5, with 7 bases lining up with TRBD1. The CDR3 spans 18 residues. Germline values: CDR1 SGHVS, CDR2 FNYEAQ. J gave up 3 bases and V 5 bases, and 16 bases lay outside the gene matches. CDR3 protein: CASSISRDRKSDNQPQHF. The CDR3 coding sequence is TGTGCCAGCAGCATCTCCCGGGACAGAAAATCCGACAATCAGCCCCAGCATTTT.

V gene TRBV28 combines with J gene TRBJ1-5; 8 bases align to TRBD1. This CDR3 is built from 14 residues. Per germline, CDR1 MDHEN and CDR2 SYDVKM. V trimming: 6 bases; J trimming: 6 bases; junction bases outside the gene matches: 7. The CDR3 DNA is TGTGCCAGCAGGGCCGGACAGGGCGGTCAGCCCCAGCATTTT. Protein: CASRAGQGGQPQHF.

This chain uses TRBV19 with TRBJ2-2, with 12 bases aligning to TRBD2. V lost 5 bases and J lost 6; bases outside the gene matches: 10. CDR3 size: 17 residues. CDR1 is LNHDA and CDR2 is SQIVND in the germline V gene (reference sequence). In DNA form, the CDR3 reads TGTGCCAGTAGTCGCAACAGACTAGCGGGAGACGCCGGGGAGCTGTTTTTT. Its translation: CASSRNRLAGDAGELFF.

The CDR3 loop reads CASSLARTRGTEAFF. The CDR3 DNA sequence: TGTGCCAGCAGCTTAGCCCGGACTCGGGGGACTGAAGCTTTCTTT. V and J are TRBV11-2 and TRBJ1-1, with TRBD1 as a possible D gene (5 bases). V lost 1 base and J 5 bases, leaving 14 bases between the germline ends. Per germline, CDR1 SGHAT and CDR2 FQNNGV. The CDR3 is made up of 15 amino acids.

V usage is TRBV5-8 and J usage is TRBJ2-5; TRBD2 is a possible D gene (6 bases). There are 16 residues in the CDR3. Trimming shortened V by 0 bases and J by 3 bases, and 15 bases separated the two germline ends. The V gene's germline CDR1 is SGHTS and CDR2 YDEGEE. CDR3 residues: CASSLVSLAGKETQYF. The CDR3 bases are TGTGCCAGCAGCTTGGTCTCTCTGGCGGGGAAAGAGACCCAGTACTTC.

The rearrangement links TRBV6-5 to TRBJ2-5, with 14 bases matching TRBD2. V lost 6 bases and J lost 5; bases outside the gene matches: 5. In germline, CDR1 is MNHEY, CDR2 SVGAGI. The CDR3 runs 15 residues. The CDR3 region has the DNA TGTGCCAGCAGGAGACTAGCGGGAGGGCGGGAGACCCAGTACTTC. Encoded protein: CASRRLAGGRETQYF.

CDR3 in amino acids: CASSLVGGNIQYF. The CDR3 coding sequence is TGTGCCAGCAGCTTAGTAGGGGGAAACATTCAGTACTTC. The V call is TRBV7-9, the J call TRBJ2-4; tentative D call: TRBD1 (6 bases). This CDR3 comprises 13 residues. CDR1 and CDR2 (germline): SEHNR, FQNEAQ (reference sequence). The V end was cut by 1 base, the J end by 6 bases, with 7 bases between. The whole variable domain, filled in from reference TRBV7-9 and TRBJ2-4, reads DTGVSQNPRHKITKRGQNVTFRCDPISEHNRLYWYRQTLGQGPEFLTYFQNEAQLEKSRLLSDRFSAERPKGSFSTLEIQRTEQGDSAMYLCASSLVGGNIQYFGAGTRLSVL.

This chain connects TRBV6-5 to TRBJ2-3; 7 nucleotides match TRBD2. The CDR3 loop spans 15 amino acids. CDR1 is MNHEY and CDR2 is SVGAGI in the germline V gene. J was trimmed by 5 bases and V by 8 bases; bases with no gene match: 13. CDR3 residues: CASGQTSSGRDTQYF. DNA for the CDR3: TGTGCCAGCGGCCAAACCTCTAGCGGACGAGATACGCAGTATTTT.

The chain has TRBV18 and TRBJ1-4; TRBD1 matches 9 bases. The CDR3 is 15 amino acids. V dropped 2 bases and J dropped 4; count of bases not matched to a gene: 2. CDR1 and CDR2 (germline): KGHSH, LQKENI. CDR3: CASSPSTGGNEKLFF. CDR3 nucleotides: TGTGCCAGCTCACCATCGACAGGGGGTAATGAAAAACTGTTTTTT. The full variable domain, in which reference TRBV18 and TRBJ1-4 provide the parts outside the CDR3, is NAGVMQNPRHLVRRRGQEARLRCSPMKGHSHVYWYRQLPEEGLKFMVYLQKENIIDESGMPKERFSAEFPKEGPSILRIQQVVRGDSAAYFCASSPSTGGNEKLFFGSGTQLSVL.

This chain joins TRBV19 and TRBJ1-5; D is unclear. The length of the CDR3 is 13 residues. Germline CDR1 and CDR2: LNHDA and SQIVND (reference sequence). Trimming shortened V by 6 bases and J by 5 bases, and 11 bases separated the two germline ends. CDR3 protein: CASSRSVDQPQHF. Here the CDR3 DNA reads TGTGCCAGTAGCAGGTCGGTCGATCAGCCCCAGCATTTT.

V gene TRBV28 combines with J gene TRBJ2-7; a possible D gene is TRBD1 (5 bases). CDR3 size: 14 residues. Trimming shortened V by 1 base and J by 3 bases, and 10 bases separated the two germline ends. Germline V lookup: CDR1 MDHEN, CDR2 SYDVKM. The CDR3 coding sequence is TGTGCCAGCAGTTTATCCCCAGGGCTCTACGAGCAGTACTTC. This codes for CASSLSPGLYEQYF.

This rearrangement joins TRBV3-1 (or the pseudogene TRBV3-2) to TRBJ1-2; maybe TRBD1 (6 bases). In germline, CDR1 is LGHDT, CDR2 YNNKEL (reference sequence). The CDR3 runs 15 residues. With 5 bases removed from V and 4 bases from J, the gap between germline ends came to 17 bases. The CDR3 coding sequence is TGTGCCAGCAGCTTCCACAGGGACCTTCCCTATGGCTACACCTTC. This codes for CASSFHRDLPYGYTF.

This clone occurred once. The chain couples TRBV5-8 to TRBJ1-5, with 9 bases lining up with TRBD1. The CDR3 contains 16 residues. Trimming removed 4 bases from V and 0 bases from J; junction bases left unmatched: 5. CDR1 and CDR2 (germline): SGHTS, YDEGEE. The CDR3 spells CASSHNRGPSNQPQHF. CDR3 DNA sequence: TGTGCCAGCAGCCACAACAGGGGGCCTAGCAATCAGCCCCAGCATTTT.

CDR3 in amino acids: CASSFSPAGYEQYF. CDR3 DNA sequence: TGTGCCAGCAGCTTTTCACCGGCGGGCTACGAGCAGTACTTC. The chain has TRBV5-5 and TRBJ2-7, with TRBD2 as a possible D gene (5 bases). CDR3 length: 14 amino acids. Germline lookup yields CDR1 SGHKS and CDR2 YYEKEE (reference sequence). Trimming shortened V by 2 bases and J by 3 bases, and 12 bases separated the two germline ends.

The rearrangement uses TRBV19 and TRBJ1-4; D gene ambiguous. Trimming left V 11 bases short and J 0 bases short, with 16 bases between. Germline CDR1 and CDR2: LNHDA and SQIVND (reference sequence). This CDR3 region has 15 residues. The CDR3, as DNA: TGTGCCTCAACCGAACGGGGAGCAACTAATGAAAAACTGTTTTTT. This sequence encodes CASTERGATNEKLFF.

The chain combines TRBV5-6 with TRBJ1-5; D remains ambiguous. The CDR3 has 16 amino acids. Trimming took off 0 bases at V and 7 bases at J, with 17 bases between the two ends. Germline CDR1 reads SGHDT; CDR2 reads YYEEEE. As DNA, the CDR3 is TGTGCCAGCAGCTTGGACGCAGAAGGCCCCGGGCAGCCCCAGCATTTT. It yields the protein CASSLDAEGPGQPQHF. The whole variable domain, filled in from reference TRBV5-6 and TRBJ1-5, reads DAGVTQSPTHLIKTRGQQVTLRCSPKSGHDTVSWYQQALGQGPQFIFQYYEEEERQRGNFPDRFSGHQFPNYSSELNVNALLLGDSALYLCASSLDAEGPGQPQHFGDGTRLSIL.